A selection of T cell receptor beta chains follows, all from one sample in a study of response to subunit inactivated influenza vaccine. TCRdb re-analysed the RT-PCR reads in MiXCR, keeping a single row per CDR3 protein. The data contain 500,000 to 550,000 distinct CDR3 sequences, 7.6% of them singletons. The sequencing here drew on PBMCs from blood, taken approximately 25 months after vaccination. These receptors were taken from a man between 50 and 70 years old who received an inactivated influenza vaccine. Both conserved end residues are part of each CDR3. The D gene is left open where the match is weak. Only some rows state a clone size, as once, few, many or a class for expanded clones.

D gene: TRBD2; clone size: -; V gene: TRBV7-2; J gene: TRBJ2-3; CDR3 protein: CASSSTSGATTDTQYF; CDR3 DNA: TGTGCCAGCAGTTCGACTAGCGGGGCGACCACAGATACGCAGTATTTT
D gene: TRBD1; clone size: -; V gene: TRBV14; J gene: TRBJ2-5; CDR3 protein: CASSQDPLGTGQETQYF; CDR3 DNA: TGTGCCAGCAGCCAAGATCCCCTCGGGACAGGGCAAGAGACCCAGTACTTC
D gene: -; clone size: few; V gene: TRBV20-1; J gene: TRBJ1-5; CDR3 protein: CSAVLQVSDTNQPQHF; CDR3 DNA: TGCAGTGCTGTCCTACAGGTTTCGGACACCAATCAGCCCCAGCATTTT
D gene: -; clone size: many; V gene: TRBV10-3; J gene: TRBJ1-4; CDR3 protein: CAISDSGGFQEKLFF; CDR3 DNA: TGTGCCATCAGTGACTCCGGGGGCTTTCAGGAAAAACTGTTTTTT
D gene: -; clone size: many; V gene: TRBV29-1; J gene: TRBJ2-1; CDR3 protein: CSVARSGRIDEQFF; CDR3 DNA: TGCAGCGTTGCCCGTTCTGGAAGGATAGATGAGCAGTTCTTC
D gene: TRBD2; clone size: many; V gene: TRBV10-3; J gene: TRBJ2-1; CDR3 protein: CAITSTSGSYNEQFF; CDR3 DNA: TGTGCCATCACCTCTACTAGCGGCTCCTACAATGAGCAGTTCTTC
D gene: -; clone size: -; V gene: TRBV9; J gene: TRBJ2-1; CDR3 protein: CASSVSGSGYNEQFF; CDR3 DNA: TGTGCCAGCAGCGTGAGCGGAAGTGGGTACAATGAGCAGTTCTTC
D gene: -; clone size: -; V gene: TRBV20-1; J gene: TRBJ2-1; CDR3 protein: CSARAGSSLRSYNEQFF; CDR3 DNA: TGCAGTGCTAGAGCGGGATCGAGCCTGAGGTCCTACAATGAGCAGTTCTTC
D gene: -; clone size: many; V gene: TRBV6-2/TRBV6-3; J gene: TRBJ1-6; CDR3 protein: CASTGYGSPLHF; CDR3 DNA: TGTGCCAGCACCGGATACGGTTCACCCCTCCACTTT
D gene: TRBD2; clone size: -; V gene: TRBV6-1; J gene: TRBJ2-1; CDR3 protein: CASSFSGGRYNEQFF; CDR3 DNA: TGTGCCAGCAGCTTTAGCGGGGGCCGTTACAATGAGCAGTTCTTC
D gene: -; clone size: many; V gene: TRBV6-5; J gene: TRBJ1-2; CDR3 protein: CASSYSSLGRGYGYTF; CDR3 DNA: TGTGCCAGCAGTTACTCGAGTCTCGGACGGGGCTATGGCTACACCTTC
D gene: -; clone size: -; V gene: TRBV12-3/TRBV12-4; J gene: TRBJ2-2; CDR3 protein: CASILGGAGELFF; CDR3 DNA: TGTGCCAGCATCTTAGGGGGGGCCGGGGAGCTGTTTTTT
D gene: -; clone size: many; V gene: TRBV7-9; J gene: TRBJ2-2; CDR3 protein: CASEVGNTGELFF; CDR3 DNA: TGTGCCAGCGAGGTGGGGAACACCGGGGAGCTGTTTTTT
D gene: TRBD1; clone size: -; V gene: TRBV28; J gene: TRBJ2-5; CDR3 protein: CASRKPGQGTGETQYF; CDR3 DNA: TGTGCCAGCAGGAAACCCGGACAGGGAACGGGAGAGACCCAGTACTTC
D gene: TRBD1; clone size: many; V gene: TRBV4-3; J gene: TRBJ1-4; CDR3 protein: CASSPAIPGQGGEKLFF; CDR3 DNA: TGCGCCAGCAGCCCAGCAATCCCGGGACAGGGGGGTGAAAAACTGTTTTTT
D gene: -; clone size: -; V gene: TRBV15; J gene: TRBJ1-4; CDR3 protein: CATSSGQGGEKLFF; CDR3 DNA: TGTGCCACCAGCAGCGGCCAGGGTGGTGAAAAACTGTTTTTT
D gene: -; clone size: many; V gene: TRBV5-1; J gene: TRBJ2-3; CDR3 protein: CASSLAMGSTDTQYF; CDR3 DNA: TGCGCCAGCAGCTTGGCCATGGGGAGCACAGATACGCAGTATTTT
D gene: -; clone size: many; V gene: TRBV11-2; J gene: TRBJ2-7; CDR3 protein: CASSLVVYEQYF; CDR3 DNA: TGTGCCAGCAGCTTAGTGGTCTACGAGCAGTACTTC
D gene: TRBD1; clone size: few; V gene: TRBV6-1; J gene: TRBJ1-4; CDR3 protein: CASSRTGAITATNEKLFF; CDR3 DNA: TGTGCCAGCAGCCGGACAGGGGCGATCACAGCAACTAATGAAAAACTGTTTTTT
D gene: -; clone size: few; V gene: TRBV21-1; J gene: TRBJ2-2; CDR3 protein: CASSRDKQNIGELFF; CDR3 DNA: TGTGCCAGCAGCCGGGACAAACAGAACATCGGGGAGCTGTTTTTT
D gene: -; clone size: many; V gene: TRBV12-3/TRBV12-4; J gene: TRBJ2-3; CDR3 protein: CASRTGLTSTDTQYF; CDR3 DNA: TGTGCCAGCAGAACTGGACTGACGAGCACAGATACGCAGTATTTT
D gene: -; clone size: -; V gene: TRBV7-9; J gene: TRBJ2-5; CDR3 protein: CASSLRRGLGQETQYF; CDR3 DNA: TGTGCCAGCAGCTTAAGGAGGGGTCTCGGCCAAGAGACCCAGTACTTC
D gene: -; clone size: many; V gene: TRBV12-3/TRBV12-4; J gene: TRBJ2-1; CDR3 protein: CASSWGRGANEQFF; CDR3 DNA: TGTGCCAGCAGTTGGGGTCGAGGGGCGAATGAGCAGTTCTTC
D gene: -; clone size: few; V gene: TRBV20-1; J gene: TRBJ1-6; CDR3 protein: CSAEKGSPLHF; CDR3 DNA: TGCAGTGCTGAGAAGGGATCACCCCTCCACTTT
D gene: -; clone size: -; V gene: TRBV4-2; J gene: TRBJ2-1; CDR3 protein: CASTPGTQGRYEQFF; CDR3 DNA: TGTGCCAGCACCCCAGGAACCCAGGGGAGGTATGAGCAGTTCTTC
D gene: -; clone size: few; V gene: TRBV2; J gene: TRBJ1-2; CDR3 protein: CASSRTQGFYGYTF; CDR3 DNA: TGTGCCAGCAGTCGGACTCAGGGATTCTATGGCTACACCTTC
D gene: TRBD2; clone size: few; V gene: TRBV9; J gene: TRBJ2-1; CDR3 protein: CASSGGSGRALNEQFF; CDR3 DNA: TGTGCCAGCAGCGGAGGGAGCGGGAGGGCCCTCAATGAGCAGTTCTTC
D gene: -; clone size: many; V gene: TRBV12-3/TRBV12-4; J gene: TRBJ2-7; CDR3 protein: CASSLTGWNEQYF; CDR3 DNA: TGTGCCAGCAGTTTAACAGGGTGGAACGAGCAGTACTTC
D gene: -; clone size: few; V gene: TRBV13; J gene: TRBJ2-5; CDR3 protein: CASSWQNSGLARETQYF; CDR3 DNA: TGTGCCAGCAGCTGGCAAAATTCCGGGCTCGCTAGGGAGACCCAGTACTTC
D gene: -; clone size: -; V gene: TRBV21-1; J gene: TRBJ1-1; CDR3 protein: CASSKGQNTEAFF; CDR3 DNA: TGTGCCAGCAGCAAAGGCCAGAACACTGAAGCTTTCTTT
D gene: -; clone size: few; V gene: TRBV10-3; J gene: TRBJ2-7; CDR3 protein: CATALQGEYEQYF; CDR3 DNA: TGTGCCACCGCCCTCCAGGGAGAGTACGAGCAGTACTTC
D gene: -; clone size: few; V gene: TRBV30; J gene: TRBJ1-2; CDR3 protein: CAWLDGYTF; CDR3 DNA: TGTGCCTGGCTGGATGGCTACACCTTC
D gene: TRBD1; clone size: -; V gene: TRBV4-1; J gene: TRBJ1-1; CDR3 protein: CASSQVGQSNTEAFF; CDR3 DNA: TGCGCCAGCAGCCAAGTGGGACAGTCGAACACTGAAGCTTTCTTT
D gene: -; clone size: many; V gene: TRBV28; J gene: TRBJ2-7; CDR3 protein: CASTKTGLGYEQYF; CDR3 DNA: TGTGCCAGCACCAAAACAGGATTAGGCTACGAGCAGTACTTC
D gene: -; clone size: -; V gene: TRBV29-1; J gene: TRBJ1-2; CDR3 protein: CSMWSGDNYGYTF; CDR3 DNA: TGCAGCATGTGGAGTGGGGACAACTATGGCTACACCTTC
D gene: TRBD2; clone size: many; V gene: TRBV5-5; J gene: TRBJ2-5; CDR3 protein: CASRNILAGGPGETQYF; CDR3 DNA: TGTGCCAGCAGGAACATACTAGCGGGAGGGCCAGGAGAGACCCAGTACTTC
D gene: -; clone size: -; V gene: TRBV10-3; J gene: TRBJ1-6; CDR3 protein: CASRRAEYNSPLHF; CDR3 DNA: TGTGCCTCCCGTAGGGCAGAATATAATTCACCCCTCCACTTT
D gene: TRBD2; clone size: many; V gene: TRBV12-3/TRBV12-4; J gene: TRBJ2-3; CDR3 protein: CASSFELAGESTQYF; CDR3 DNA: TGTGCCAGCAGTTTTGAGCTAGCGGGAGAAAGTACGCAGTATTTT
D gene: -; clone size: -; V gene: TRBV5-1; J gene: TRBJ2-5; CDR3 protein: CASSSIQDSGGGETQYF; CDR3 DNA: TGCGCCAGCAGTTCCATCCAGGACAGTGGCGGGGGAGAGACCCAGTACTTC
D gene: -; clone size: few; V gene: TRBV20-1; J gene: TRBJ2-1; CDR3 protein: CSARDWSSFDEQFF; CDR3 DNA: TGCAGTGCTAGAGATTGGTCTAGCTTCGATGAGCAGTTCTTC
D gene: -; clone size: few; V gene: TRBV30; J gene: TRBJ2-2; CDR3 protein: CAWSVVGGELFF; CDR3 DNA: TGTGCCTGGAGTGTAGTTGGCGGGGAGCTGTTTTTT
D gene: TRBD1; clone size: many; V gene: TRBV6-2/TRBV6-3; J gene: TRBJ2-1; CDR3 protein: CASSSDRVAYNEQFF; CDR3 DNA: TGTGCCAGCAGTTCTGACAGGGTTGCCTACAATGAGCAGTTCTTC
D gene: TRBD2; clone size: -; V gene: TRBV19; J gene: TRBJ2-3; CDR3 protein: CASKDVAGAGTDTQYF; CDR3 DNA: TGTGCCAGTAAGGACGTGGCGGGAGCGGGCACAGATACGCAGTATTTT
D gene: -; clone size: -; V gene: TRBV6-5; J gene: TRBJ2-1; CDR3 protein: CASSYLLGGINEQFF; CDR3 DNA: TGTGCCAGCAGTTACCTCCTGGGGGGAATCAATGAGCAGTTCTTC
D gene: TRBD1; clone size: many; V gene: TRBV27; J gene: TRBJ2-7; CDR3 protein: CASRTLTGGFDEQYF; CDR3 DNA: TGTGCCAGCAGGACGCTGACAGGGGGCTTCGACGAGCAGTACTTC
D gene: -; clone size: -; V gene: TRBV24-1; J gene: TRBJ2-2; CDR3 protein: CATSEAVNTGELFF; CDR3 DNA: TGTGCCACCAGTGAAGCTGTTAACACCGGGGAGCTGTTTTTT
D gene: TRBD2; clone size: few; V gene: TRBV24-1; J gene: TRBJ2-1; CDR3 protein: CATSGRTSGTTVLVNEQFF; CDR3 DNA: TGTGCCACCAGTGGGAGGACTAGCGGCACAACAGTATTGGTGAATGAGCAGTTCTTC
D gene: TRBD2; clone size: many; V gene: TRBV11-2; J gene: TRBJ2-1; CDR3 protein: CASSFTNSGRVKNEQFF; CDR3 DNA: TGTGCCAGCAGCTTTACCAATAGCGGGAGAGTCAAGAATGAGCAGTTCTTC